This TCR beta chain was recovered during a study of early T cells in non-severe SARS-CoV-2 infection. Study background: Chains were unpaired, as sequencing was done on bulk RNA from unsorted whole blood.

Many counts were recorded for this clonotype. TCRdb analysed the 5' RACE reads with MiXCR anew, one entry per CDR3 protein. The table shows tens of thousands of distinct CDR3 sequences, with just under 4% occurring only once. Per germline, CDR1 DFQATT and CDR2 SNEGSKA (reference sequence). The CDR3 runs to 14 residues. With 1 base clipped from V and 9 bases from J, the junction kept 7 bases outside the gene matches. Input material: whole blood. The chain is built from TRBV20-1 and TRBJ2-4, with 9 bases fitting TRBD2. The receptor was isolated from an adult who was a healthcare worker with PCR-confirmed SARS-CoV-2 infection or an uninfected control (not recorded which). CDR3 protein: CSARASGKGGIQYF. DNA for the CDR3: TGCAGTGCTAGAGCTAGCGGGAAGGGCGGCATTCAGTACTTC.